Listed below are T cell receptor beta chains from one sample, sequenced in a study of early T cells in non-severe SARS-CoV-2 infection. One entry per CDR3 protein results from TCRdb running MiXCR on the 5' RACE reads. The repertoire consists of thousands of distinct CDR3 sequences, with 4% to 6% occurring once and the leading ten covering under 10%. The specimen sequenced was whole blood. The receptors derive from an adult who was a healthcare worker with PCR-confirmed SARS-CoV-2 infection or an uninfected control (not recorded which). Both conserved end residues are part of each CDR3. Each record gives: J gene, D gene, clone size, V gene, CDR3 protein, CDR3 DNA. A D gene is named only where the DNA matches it firmly. Clone size is shown for a subset of rows, as once, few, many or a class of expanded clone.

TRBJ2-3,TRBD2,medium-sized,TRBV2,CASSVQRETTDTQYF,TGTGCCAGCAGCGTTCAGCGGGAGACTACAGATACGCAGTATTTT
TRBJ1-1,.,once,TRBV6-1,CASRVQGYTEAFF,TGTGCCAGCAGAGTACAGGGTTACACTGAAGCTTTCTTT
TRBJ2-7,.,medium-sized,TRBV11-2,CASSSTGFYEQYF,TGTGCCAGCAGCTCAACAGGCTTCTACGAGCAGTACTTC
TRBJ2-2,TRBD2,.,TRBV4-3,CASSQDPTGGFTGELFF,TGCGCCAGCAGCCAAGATCCGACGGGAGGCTTCACCGGGGAGCTGTTTTTT
TRBJ2-3,TRBD2,medium-sized,TRBV9,CASSVGAGGKQYF,TGTGCCAGCAGCGTAGGAGCGGGAGGGAAGCAGTATTTT
TRBJ1-5,.,many,TRBV7-9,CASSFWIGATSNQPQHF,TGTGCCAGCAGCTTCTGGATAGGGGCGACTAGCAATCAGCCCCAGCATTTT
TRBJ2-7,.,many,TRBV7-9,CASSLVSGYWNEQYF,TGTGCCAGCAGCTTAGTCTCAGGGTATTGGAACGAGCAGTACTTC
TRBJ1-1,.,medium-sized,TRBV9,CASSVGGYTEAFF,TGTGCCAGCAGCGTAGGGGGGTACACTGAAGCTTTCTTT
TRBJ2-1,.,medium-sized,TRBV20-1,CSARAGTLQFF,TGCAGTGCTAGAGCGGGGACCTTACAGTTCTTC
TRBJ2-7,.,many,TRBV11-2,CASSLDPGTGDDEQYF,TGTGCCAGCAGCTTAGATCCAGGAACGGGTGATGACGAGCAGTACTTC
TRBJ2-3,TRBD2,many,TRBV4-3,CASSLSRPAGTQYF,TGCGCCAGCAGCCTGTCCCGCCCAGCGGGAACACAGTATTTT
TRBJ1-5,.,.,TRBV6-2/TRBV6-3,CASTDDGGRNQPQHF,TGTGCCAGCACCGACGATGGGGGGCGGAATCAGCCCCAGCATTTT
TRBJ2-1,TRBD2,many,TRBV2,CASSEGFSGRLNEQFF,TGTGCCAGCAGTGAAGGTTTTAGCGGGAGGCTCAATGAGCAGTTCTTC
TRBJ2-1,TRBD1,many,TRBV24-1,CATSEGTGFFYNEQFF,TGTGCCACCAGTGAGGGGACAGGGTTCTTCTACAATGAGCAGTTCTTC
TRBJ2-7,.,.,TRBV28,CASRRGRTYEQYF,TGTGCCAGCAGAAGGGGCAGGACCTACGAGCAGTACTTC
TRBJ2-5,TRBD1,many,TRBV20-1,CSAPRTGPSQETQYF,TGCAGTGCTCCTCGGACAGGCCCCTCTCAAGAGACCCAGTACTTC
TRBJ1-6,.,medium-sized,TRBV5-4,CASSLGSIHSPLHF,TGTGCCAGCAGCTTGGGCAGTATCCATTCACCCCTCCACTTT
TRBJ2-6,.,few,TRBV29-1,CSAEGRGSSGANVLTF,TGCAGCGCCGAAGGCAGGGGAAGCTCTGGGGCCAACGTCCTGACTTTC
TRBJ1-2,.,many,TRBV12-3/TRBV12-4,CASTQDTHYGYTF,TGTGCCAGCACCCAAGACACACACTATGGCTACACCTTC
TRBJ1-1,.,many,TRBV6-6,CASSYLNTEAFF,TGTGCCAGCAGTTATTTGAACACTGAAGCTTTCTTT
TRBJ1-2,.,medium-sized,TRBV11-3,CASSWDPRANYGYTF,TGTGCCAGCAGCTGGGACCCTCGAGCCAACTATGGCTACACCTTC
TRBJ2-3,.,many,TRBV10-1,CASSELRGSTDTQYF,TGCGCCAGCAGTGAGTTGCGGGGTAGCACAGATACGCAGTATTTT
TRBJ2-1,.,many,TRBV6-4,CASSDGGYNEQFF,TGTGCCAGCAGTGACGGGGGATACAATGAGCAGTTCTTC
TRBJ2-7,TRBD2,many,TRBV18,CASSPPRDVGGNSYEQYF,TGTGCCAGCTCACCACCGAGGGATGTGGGAGGGAACTCCTACGAGCAGTACTTC
TRBJ2-3,.,many,TRBV28,CASSPLALSSTDTQYF,TGTGCCAGCAGTCCGTTAGCCCTTTCAAGCACAGATACGCAGTATTTT
TRBJ1-2,.,medium-sized,TRBV20-1,CSARPGAVGYTF,TGCAGTGCTAGACCAGGGGCCGTTGGCTACACCTTC
TRBJ2-5,TRBD2,medium-sized,TRBV28,CASSFFRREVQETQYF,TGTGCCAGCAGTTTCTTCCGGCGGGAGGTCCAAGAGACCCAGTACTTC
TRBJ1-2,.,few,TRBV27,CASRPGARRNYGYTF,TGTGCCAGCAGACCGGGGGCGCGCAGAAACTATGGCTACACCTTC
TRBJ1-2,TRBD1,.,TRBV24-1,CATSDPQLRGQGYTF,TGTGCCACCAGTGATCCTCAGCTCAGGGGGCAGGGCTACACCTTC
TRBJ2-1,TRBD2,medium-sized,TRBV24-1,CATSDSSGSAYNEQFF,TGTGCCACCAGTGATTCTAGCGGGAGTGCCTACAATGAGCAGTTCTTC
TRBJ2-6,.,medium-sized,TRBV29-1,CSVSAGANVLTF,TGCAGCGTTTCCGCTGGGGCCAACGTCCTGACTTTC
TRBJ2-1,TRBD2,few,TRBV7-6,CASSSRLAGVNEQFF,TGTGCCAGCAGCTCCCGACTAGCGGGAGTGAATGAGCAGTTCTTC
TRBJ1-2,.,few,TRBV28,CASSTANYGYTF,TGTGCCAGCAGTACAGCAAACTATGGCTACACCTTC
TRBJ2-7,TRBD2,many,TRBV6-6,CASSFPGGALEQYF,TGTGCCAGCAGTTTCCCCGGGGGGGCCCTCGAGCAGTACTTC
TRBJ1-1,.,medium-sized,TRBV6-5,CASSPRGNRMNTEAFF,TGTGCCAGCAGTCCCCGGGGAAATAGGATGAACACTGAAGCTTTCTTT
TRBJ2-7,.,many,TRBV11-3,CASSSDRGTDHEQYF,TGTGCCAGCAGCTCTGACCGGGGGACGGACCACGAGCAGTACTTC
TRBJ2-7,.,many,TRBV30,CAWSAITVSSYEQYF,TGTGCCTGGAGTGCCATAACAGTAAGCTCCTACGAGCAGTACTTC
TRBJ1-2,TRBD1,many,TRBV7-2,CASNLGTGILNYGYTF,TGTGCCAGCAACCTAGGGACAGGGATTCTAAACTATGGCTACACCTTC
TRBJ1-5,TRBD1,medium-sized,TRBV12-3/TRBV12-4,CASSLGGQGSGQPQHF,TGTGCCAGCAGTTTAGGGGGACAGGGAAGCGGGCAGCCCCAGCATTTT
TRBJ2-5,TRBD2,many,TRBV30,CAWTDPSGYQETQYF,TGTGCCTGGACGGATCCTAGCGGGTATCAAGAGACCCAGTACTTC
TRBJ2-1,.,many,TRBV6-6,CASSYYRGDEQFF,TGTGCCAGCAGTTACTACCGCGGCGATGAGCAGTTCTTC
TRBJ2-3,.,many,TRBV20-1,CSARKTDSTDTQYF,TGCAGTGCTAGGAAGACAGACAGCACAGATACGCAGTATTTT
TRBJ1-2,TRBD1,medium-sized,TRBV4-1,CASSQAQGYGYTF,TGCGCCAGCAGCCAAGCACAGGGGTATGGCTACACCTTC
TRBJ2-1,.,many,TRBV6-2/TRBV6-3,CASSNHEQFF,TGTGCCAGCAGTAATCATGAGCAGTTCTTC
TRBJ1-2,.,many,TRBV7-9,CASSLAELANYGYTF,TGTGCCAGCAGCTTAGCGGAGTTAGCTAACTATGGCTACACCTTC
TRBJ2-1,TRBD2,medium-sized,TRBV25-1,CASSDSGLALIF,TGTGCCAGCAGTGACAGTGGACTAGCGCTGATCTTC
TRBJ1-1,.,medium-sized,TRBV7-3,CASSLNSGTNTEAFF,TGTGCCAGCAGCTTAAACAGCGGTACGAACACTGAAGCTTTCTTT
TRBJ2-3,TRBD2,many,TRBV11-3,CASSSSTSGTSDTQYF,TGTGCCAGCAGCTCCTCGACTAGCGGAACATCAGATACGCAGTATTTT
TRBJ2-2,.,many,TRBV20-1,CSANSLTGELFF,TGCAGTGCAAATAGCCTCACCGGGGAGCTGTTTTTT
TRBJ2-4,TRBD2,few,TRBV28,CASSQRGTLAKNIQYF,TGTGCCAGCAGTCAGCGGGGAACGCTAGCCAAAAACATTCAGTACTTC
TRBJ1-1,.,.,TRBV3-1,CASSHLGPAEAFF,TGTGCCAGCAGCCACCTAGGTCCCGCTGAAGCTTTCTTT
TRBJ2-3,.,.,TRBV19,CASSIALWTNTDTQYF,TGTGCCAGTAGTATAGCCCTGTGGACGAACACAGATACGCAGTATTTT
TRBJ1-1,TRBD1,many,TRBV7-6,CASSSGQGVGDTEAFF,TGTGCCAGCAGCTCCGGACAGGGGGTTGGTGACACTGAAGCTTTCTTT
TRBJ1-2,.,medium-sized,TRBV20-1,CSASRTENYGYTF,TGCAGTGCTAGTCGGACAGAGAACTATGGCTACACCTTC
TRBJ2-2,.,many,TRBV18,CASSVTFTGELFF,TGTGCCAGCTCAGTCACTTTTACCGGGGAGCTGTTTTTT
TRBJ2-6,.,medium-sized,TRBV18,CASSPARGFLTSSGANVLTF,TGTGCCAGCTCACCCGCACGGGGTTTTCTTACATCCTCTGGGGCCAACGTCCTGACTTTC
TRBJ1-2,.,many,TRBV14,CASSQEYFYGYTF,TGTGCCAGCAGCCAAGAGTATTTCTATGGCTACACCTTC
TRBJ1-5,.,medium-sized,TRBV10-2,CASSESGVSNQPQHF,TGCGCCAGCAGTGAATCAGGGGTAAGCAATCAGCCCCAGCATTTT
TRBJ2-1,.,many,TRBV7-2,CASSQSGTLSYNEQFF,TGTGCCAGCAGCCAATCCGGGACCCTGTCCTACAATGAGCAGTTCTTC